The 15 T cell receptor beta chains presented below share a single source sample, sequenced in a study of human T cells and chemical hapten exposure. This sample's time point: patch test 3, about 24 weeks after DPC sensitization. Treatment indicated: therapeutic diphenylcyclopropenone sensitization with weekly scalp DPC. TCRdb re-analysed the RACE reads in MiXCR, keeping a single row per CDR3 protein. The sample shows approximately 90,000 distinct CDR3 sequences, 27% of them seen only once. The starting material was whole blood, obtained in connection with sensitization to the hapten diphenylcyclopropenone (DPC). The source of these receptors is a man aged 35-49 years with alopecia areata. Some clones in this sample may be carry-over from other donors' samples.

This sequence joins TRBV6-5 and TRBJ1-6, with D maybe TRBD1 (6 bases). Germline V gene lookup returns CDR1 MNHEY and CDR2 SVGAGI. CDR3 length equals 19 residues. Deletions cut 0 bases from V and 0 bases from J, with 15 bases between. CDR3 nucleotide sequence: TGTGCCAGCAGTTACTCGACATCAGGGGCGAGCTCCTATAATTCACCCCTCCACTTT. Translation: CASSYSTSGASSYNSPLHF.

The chain has TRBV6-1 and TRBJ1-2, with no clear D. Germline-derived CDR1 and CDR2 are MNHNS and SASEGT. There are 13 residues in the CDR3. With 3 bases removed from V and 4 bases from J, the gap between germline ends came to 9 bases. CDR3: CASSDRAIYGYTF. The CDR3, as DNA: TGTGCCAGCAGTGACCGGGCCATCTATGGCTACACCTTC.

The CDR3 sequence is CASSPPHDNSPLHF. The CDR3 bases are TGTGCCAGCTCACCACCTCACGACAATTCACCCCTCCACTTT. The chain employs TRBV18 and TRBJ1-6; D is unresolved. Germline V gene data show CDR1 as KGHSH and CDR2 as LQKENI. V shed 0 bases and J shed 7 bases, with 7 bases lying between them. This CDR3 comprises 14 residues.

The V call is TRBV7-9, the J call TRBJ1-6; D gene ambiguous. This CDR3 spans 15 amino acids. From germline, CDR1 is SEHNR and CDR2 FQNEAQ (reference sequence). Trimming shortened V by 1 base and J by 6 bases, and 10 bases separated the two germline ends. Written as DNA, the CDR3 is TGTGCCAGCAGCTTAGAGGGATTCGGTAATTCACCCCTCCACTTT. Amino acids: CASSLEGFGNSPLHF.

The chain links TRBV6-2 or TRBV6-3 to TRBJ2-7, with D possibly being TRBD2 (5 bases). Germline lookup yields CDR1 MNHEY and CDR2 SVGEGT. The CDR3 runs to 13 residues. V shed 7 bases and J shed 5 bases, with 15 bases lying between them. CDR3 bases: TGTGCCAGCACCGTCCGTCGGGGTCACGAGCAGTACTTC. Translating gives CASTVRRGHEQYF.

V is TRBV28 and J is TRBJ2-3; 7 nucleotides agree with TRBD2. CDR3 length equals 15 residues. Germline V lookup: CDR1 MDHEN, CDR2 SYDVKM. Unmatched junction bases numbered 18, after V lost 8 bases and J lost 10 bases. The CDR3 spells CASRPAGVRIRPQYF. The DNA for the CDR3 is TGTGCCAGCCGCCCGGCGGGAGTTCGGATTAGACCGCAGTATTTT.

The chain combines TRBV7-3 with TRBJ2-5; D is perhaps TRBD1 (5 bases). The V gene's germline CDR1 is SGHTA and CDR2 FQGTGA. Between the trimmed V and J ends, which lost 0 bases and 3 bases, there was a span of 5 bases. This CDR3 has 13 amino acids. The CDR3 nucleotides are TGTGCCAGCAGCTTAACAGGGGAAGAGACCCAGTACTTC. It is translated as CASSLTGEETQYF.

This clonotype occurred many times. V and J are TRBV20-1 and TRBJ1-6, with TRBD1 identical over 7 bases. The J segment lost 5 bases and the V segment lost 3 bases, leaving 7 bases of the junction unmatched. Germline assignment: CDR1 DFQATT and CDR2 SNEGSKA (reference sequence). This CDR3 has 15 residues. As DNA, the CDR3 is TGCAGTGCTAGTCCAACCGGGACAGATAATTCACCCCTCCACTTT. As protein: CSASPTGTDNSPLHF.

This clonotype has more than one count but fewer than ten. The genes are TRBV6-6 and TRBJ2-5; TRBD1 agrees at 7 bases. The V segment lost 6 bases and the J segment 2 bases; nucleotides outside the gene matches: 12. The CDR3 spans 16 residues. Germline V gives CDR1 MNHNY, CDR2 SVGAGI (reference sequence). This chain's CDR3 is CASRLNRDSLQETQYF. The CDR3 DNA reads TGTGCCAGCAGATTAAACCGGGACAGCCTACAAGAGACCCAGTACTTC.

This clonotype has a handful of counts. The rearrangement joins TRBV5-6 to TRBJ2-1; no clear D. The CDR3 contains 15 residues. Per germline, CDR1 SGHDT and CDR2 YYEEEE. Trimming took off 0 bases at V and 0 bases at J, with 7 bases between the two ends. CDR3 residues: CASSLGHLSYNEQFF. The CDR3 DNA reads as TGTGCCAGCAGCTTGGGACACCTCTCCTACAATGAGCAGTTCTTC.

The J gene is TRBJ2-3, the V gene TRBV12-3 or TRBV12-4; 8 bases line up with TRBD2. CDR3 size: 15 residues. J gave up 4 bases and V 6 bases, and 9 bases lay outside the gene matches. The CDR3 region is CASSVAGRGADTQYF. CDR3 in DNA: TGTGCCAGCAGCGTAGCGGGAAGGGGCGCAGATACGCAGTATTTT.

The sample holds a few counts of this clonotype. The chain combines TRBV12-3 or TRBV12-4 with TRBJ2-3; 7 bases line up with TRBD1. CDR3 size: 15 residues. V trimming: 4 bases; J trimming: 1 base; junction bases outside the gene matches: 5. Written as DNA, the CDR3 is TGTGCCAGCAGTTCCACGGGACAGTGCACAGATACGCAGTATTTT. This gives the protein CASSSTGQCTDTQYF.

The chain uses TRBV5-1 and TRBJ2-3; TRBD2 might be the D (5 bases). The CDR3 is 13 amino acids. Germline-derived CDR1 and CDR2 are SGHRS and YFSETQ. Trimming pared 4 bases from V and 2 bases from J, leaving 8 bases between. In DNA form, the CDR3 reads TGCGCCAGCAGCCGGGGAACCACAGATACGCAGTATTTT. This codes for CASSRGTTDTQYF. Together with reference TRBV5-1 and TRBJ2-3, the CDR3 gives the full variable domain: KAGVTQTPRYLIKTRGQQVTLSCSPISGHRSVSWYQQTPGQGLQFLFEYFSETQRNKGNFPGRFSGRQFSNSRSEMNVSTLELGDSALYLCASSRGTTDTQYFGPGTRLTVL.

The V call is TRBV9, the J call TRBJ2-5, with a weak D call TRBD1 (5 bases). The CDR3 totals 15 residues. CDR1 is SGDLS, CDR2 YYNGEE, per germline. The germline V and J ends were trimmed by 0 bases and 0 bases, with 9 bases remaining between them. CDR3 region: CASSVGGRDQETQYF. The CDR3 DNA follows: TGTGCCAGCAGCGTAGGGGGCAGAGACCAAGAGACCCAGTACTTC.

The rearrangement joins TRBV20-1 to TRBJ2-5; 10 bases are shared with TRBD2. The CDR3 consists of 14 residues. CDR1 and CDR2 from the germline V gene are DFQATT and SNEGSKA (reference sequence). In nucleotides, the CDR3 is TGCAGCCCACGGAGCGGGAGGGCCGGAGAGACCCAGTACTTC. Amino acid sequence: CSPRSGRAGETQYF.